Listed below are T cell receptor beta chains from one sample, sequenced in a study of T cell repertoires in cytomegalovirus infection. TCRdb recomputed calls from the reads with MiXCR, one row per CDR3 protein. The data show hundreds of thousands of distinct CDR3 sequences, roughly a sixth seen once. The sample taken for sequencing was PBMCs. The receptors originated from a human donor in good health (CMV status not recorded). Some clones in this sample may be carry-over from other donors' samples. Both conserved end residues are part of each CDR3. A D gene is named only where the DNA matches it firmly. Not all rows give a size; the values are once, few, many and, for expanded clones, a class.

v_gene	d_gene	abundance	j_gene	CDR3aa	CDR3nt
TRBV7-6	NA	many	TRBJ2-1	CASSLRTGFYNEQFF	TGTGCCAGCAGCCTTCGGACGGGGTTCTACAATGAGCAGTTCTTC
TRBV2	NA	NA	TRBJ1-1	CASSEAVNLNTEAFF	TGTGCCAGCAGTGAGGCAGTGAATTTGAACACTGAAGCTTTCTTT
TRBV2	TRBD1	few	TRBJ1-2	CASSFSLTGGEFYGYTF	TGTGCCAGCAGTTTTTCCCTCACAGGGGGCGAGTTCTATGGCTACACCTTC
TRBV6-6	NA	few	TRBJ2-1	CASRDGFPYNEQFF	TGTGCCAGCAGGGACGGGTTCCCCTACAATGAGCAGTTCTTC
TRBV19	NA	few	TRBJ1-5	CASKSQGGNQPQHF	TGTGCCAGTAAGAGCCAGGGCGGCAATCAGCCCCAGCATTTT
TRBV7-2	NA	few	TRBJ1-1	CASSLRQSGEAFF	TGTGCCAGCAGCTTAAGGCAGTCAGGTGAAGCTTTCTTT
TRBV7-8	NA	NA	TRBJ1-1	CATLRVDMNTEAFF	TGTGCCACACTCAGAGTGGACATGAACACTGAAGCTTTCTTT
TRBV4-3	NA	NA	TRBJ1-4	CASSQSRGTGEKLFF	TGCGCCAGCAGCCAGAGCAGGGGTACGGGCGAAAAACTGTTTTTT
TRBV7-2	NA	many	TRBJ2-2	CASSQSIHRNTGELFF	TGTGCCAGCAGCCAATCAATACACAGGAACACCGGGGAGCTGTTTTTT
TRBV12-3/TRBV12-4	NA	many	TRBJ2-1	CASSLWGSSTYEQFF	TGTGCCAGCAGTTTATGGGGTAGTAGCACGTATGAGCAGTTCTTC
TRBV7-2	NA	many	TRBJ1-1	CASSSQQSNTEAFF	TGTGCCAGCAGCTCCCAACAGTCGAACACTGAAGCTTTCTTT
TRBV24-1	TRBD2	NA	TRBJ2-1	CATSDLTSGGDNEQFF	TGTGCCACCAGTGACCTAACTAGCGGGGGTGACAATGAGCAGTTCTTC
TRBV2	TRBD1	few	TRBJ2-7	CASSEGTGFTYEQYF	TGTGCCAGCAGTGAAGGGACAGGGTTCACCTACGAGCAGTACTTC
TRBV6-6	NA	NA	TRBJ2-2	CASSYSLGTANTGELFF	TGTGCCAGCAGTTACTCGTTGGGGACGGCGAACACCGGGGAGCTGTTTTTT
TRBV7-8	TRBD2	many	TRBJ2-3	CASRPEPTSGATDTQYF	TGTGCCAGCAGGCCCGAACCGACTAGCGGGGCGACAGATACGCAGTATTTT
TRBV5-1	TRBD1	NA	TRBJ1-6	CASSLAFVGQLNSPLHF	TGCGCCAGCAGCTTGGCTTTCGTGGGACAGCTTAATTCACCCCTCCACTTT
TRBV20-1	NA	many	TRBJ1-6	CSARDRVGRPDSPLHF	TGCAGTGCTAGAGATCGTGTTGGACGCCCCGATTCACCCCTCCACTTT
TRBV5-5	NA	NA	TRBJ2-5	CASRAPGNLFGETQYF	TGTGCCAGCAGAGCCCCAGGGAACCTGTTCGGGGAGACCCAGTACTTC
TRBV11-1	NA	many	TRBJ1-2	CASSPADRGGYTF	TGTGCCAGCAGCCCCGCTGACCGGGGCGGCTACACCTTC
TRBV28	NA	many	TRBJ1-2	CASSSGTPYYGYTF	TGTGCCAGCAGTTCCGGGACTCCTTACTATGGCTACACCTTC
TRBV7-2	TRBD2	NA	TRBJ2-5	CASSLLISAGLAGGSQETQYF	TGTGCCAGCAGCTTACTTATCTCGGCGGGACTAGCGGGGGGGAGCCAAGAGACCCAGTACTTC
TRBV7-3	TRBD1	many	TRBJ2-7	CASSSYSSPGQPLPQYF	TGTGCCAGCAGCTCTTATTCAAGCCCGGGACAGCCCTTACCGCAGTACTTC
TRBV28	NA	NA	TRBJ1-6	CASSPSDMSSPLHF	TGTGCCAGCAGTCCCTCGGACATGAGTTCACCCCTCCACTTT
TRBV7-2	NA	many	TRBJ1-4	CASSLEAREWREKLFF	TGTGCCAGCAGCTTAGAGGCCAGGGAATGGCGTGAAAAACTGTTTTTT
TRBV28	NA	NA	TRBJ2-7	CASSLGGPSEQYF	TGTGCCAGCAGTTTGGGGGGGCCGAGCGAGCAGTACTTC
TRBV3-1	NA	NA	TRBJ2-2	CASSQGMNTGELFF	TGTGCCAGCAGCCAAGGGATGAACACCGGGGAGCTGTTTTTT
TRBV7-8	TRBD2	many	TRBJ2-1	CASSLRGSGGSRSYNEQFF	TGTGCCAGCAGCTTAAGGGGAAGCGGGGGGTCCCGCTCCTACAATGAGCAGTTCTTC
TRBV7-8	TRBD1	many	TRBJ2-3	CASSFVTGGTDTQYF	TGTGCCAGCAGCTTCGTGACAGGGGGAACAGATACGCAGTATTTT
TRBV7-8	NA	NA	TRBJ1-4	CASTGWDLEKLFF	TGTGCCAGCACGGGTTGGGATCTTGAAAAACTGTTTTTT
TRBV7-6	NA	NA	TRBJ2-1	CASSPTRAGTNEQFF	TGTGCCAGCAGCCCCACGAGGGCAGGCACCAATGAGCAGTTCTTC
TRBV7-2	NA	few	TRBJ2-1	CASSFRPGHTYNEQFF	TGTGCCAGCAGCTTCCGTCCAGGGCACACCTACAATGAGCAGTTCTTC
TRBV4-3	NA	NA	TRBJ2-3	CASSQGNSVPTDTQYF	TGCGCCAGCAGCCAAGGCAACAGTGTACCCACAGATACGCAGTATTTT
TRBV5-1	TRBD1	few	TRBJ2-1	CASSLEARGRFSEQFF	TGCGCCAGCAGCTTGGAGGCCAGGGGGCGTTTTTCTGAGCAGTTCTTC
TRBV7-2	TRBD1	many	TRBJ1-1	CASSLTGGLTEAFF	TGTGCCAGCAGCTTGACAGGGGGGCTCACTGAAGCTTTCTTT
TRBV5-6	NA	NA	TRBJ1-3	CASSWGNSGNTIYF	TGTGCCAGCAGCTGGGGGAACTCTGGAAACACCATATATTTT
TRBV4-1	NA	many	TRBJ1-2	CASSQDQDLQRYGYTF	TGCGCCAGCAGCCAAGACCAGGATCTACAGCGATATGGCTACACCTTC
TRBV12-3/TRBV12-4	TRBD1	many	TRBJ2-3	CASGTGGRADTQYF	TGTGCCAGCGGAACAGGGGGCAGGGCAGATACGCAGTATTTT
TRBV2	NA	NA	TRBJ2-2	CASKLETTGELFF	TGTGCCAGCAAACTAGAAACCACCGGGGAGCTGTTTTTT
TRBV3-1	NA	NA	TRBJ2-3	CASSPWGADTQYF	TGTGCCAGCAGCCCCTGGGGGGCCGATACGCAGTATTTT
TRBV11-2	TRBD1	NA	TRBJ1-4	CASSSDRAVGKLFF	TGTGCCAGCAGTTCAGACAGGGCGGTAGGAAAACTGTTTTTT
TRBV7-2	TRBD2	many	TRBJ2-7	CASSPSGPSYEQYF	TGTGCCAGCAGCCCTAGCGGGCCCTCCTACGAGCAGTACTTC
TRBV10-3	TRBD2	many	TRBJ2-1	CASSPGTSGGSYNEQFF	TGTGCCAGTTCTCCCGGGACTAGCGGGGGATCTTACAATGAGCAGTTCTTC
TRBV19	NA	NA	TRBJ2-3	CASSTAGITDTQYF	TGTGCCAGTAGTACGGCGGGGATCACAGATACGCAGTATTTT
TRBV7-2	TRBD2	many	TRBJ2-1	CASSQTSGGANEQFF	TGTGCCAGCAGCCAGACTAGCGGGGGGGCTAATGAGCAGTTCTTC
TRBV12-3/TRBV12-4	NA	few	TRBJ2-2	CASSLFPHYRVSTGELFF	TGTGCCAGCAGTTTATTCCCACACTACAGGGTCAGCACCGGGGAGCTGTTTTTT